Following are 20 T cell receptor beta chains from one sample sequenced in a study of post-analysis software for immune sequencing data. Notes on the study in general: Patients showed TRBV5-6, TRBV5-1 and TRBV20-1 among four to six TRBV segments more frequent than in controls.

No cognate antigen is known for these TCRs. Tagging with unique molecular identifiers was a feature of the TCR beta cDNA libraries. TCRdb independently ran MiXCR on the PCR reads; one entry per CDR3 protein. The sample includes hundreds of thousands of distinct CDR3 sequences, approximately 60% of them seen just once. The sample taken for sequencing was blood. Every receptor here comes from a girl aged 2-9 years with multiple sclerosis.

The chain has TRBV5-5 and TRBJ2-1; possibly TRBD1 or TRBD2 for D (5 bases each). Between the trimmed V and J ends, which lost 4 bases and 9 bases, there was a span of 14 bases. The CDR3 is 13 amino acids. Germline CDR1 SGHKS, CDR2 YYEKEE (reference sequence). This CDR3 reads CASSLEWGSEQFF. Here the CDR3 DNA reads TGTGCCAGCAGCCTGGAGTGGGGGTCTGAGCAGTTCTTC.

This clonotype was detected only once. The chain uses TRBV5-1 and TRBJ2-3; 8 bases map to TRBD2. Trimming cost V 0 bases and J 5 bases; bases outside gene matches: 11. Per germline, CDR1 SGHRS and CDR2 YFSETQ. This CDR3 comprises 17 residues. DNA of the CDR3: TGCGCCAGCAGCTTGGCAGCGACTAGCGCGGTTGGAGATACGCAGTATTTT. Amino acid sequence: CASSLAATSAVGDTQYF.

Only one count was recorded for this clonotype. This chain connects TRBV4-1 to TRBJ2-7, with 7 bases identical to TRBD1. The CDR3 sequence is 15 residues long. Germline trimming cut 4 bases from V and 0 bases from J; bases unmatched to any gene: 6. Germline V lookup: CDR1 MGHRA, CDR2 YSYEKL. DNA of the CDR3: TGCGCCAGCAGCCCCGGGACAGCGAGCTCCTACGAGCAGTACTTC. This gives the protein CASSPGTASSYEQYF.

This sequence joins TRBV18 and TRBJ2-3, with D hard to call. This CDR3 contains 14 residues. Germline V gene sequence: CDR1 KGHSH, CDR2 LQKENI. V gave up 5 bases and J gave up 2 bases, with 11 bases separating them. The CDR3 DNA follows: TGTGCCAGCTCATGGGCCGGAGACACAGATACGCAGTATTTT. Its protein is CASSWAGDTDTQYF.

In this sample, this clonotype turned up a few times. The V and J genes are TRBV9 and TRBJ2-5; the D gene is possibly TRBD2 (7 bases). Germline V gene lookup returns CDR1 SGDLS and CDR2 YYNGEE. The CDR3 consists of 18 residues. V was pared by 0 bases and J by 1 base, with 19 bases between. CDR3 nucleotides: TGTGCCAGCAGCGTAGATCCCGCCGGCGGGGGCCTCCAAGAGACCCAGTACTTC. This sequence encodes CASSVDPAGGGLQETQYF.

The chain has TRBV12-3 or TRBV12-4 and TRBJ2-7; D is unclear. The V end was cut by 3 bases, the J end by 3 bases, with 6 bases between. The CDR3 sequence is 12 residues long. CDR3 sequence: CASSFDLYEQYF. The CDR3 region has the DNA TGTGCCAGCAGTTTTGACCTCTACGAGCAGTACTTC.

The chain couples TRBV15 to TRBJ2-1, with D hard to call. CDR3 length: 11 residues. Trimming removed 5 bases from V and 13 bases from J, with 12 bases in between. Germline V gene data show CDR1 as LNHNV and CDR2 as YYDKDF (reference sequence). The CDR3 is CATSRLSSQFF. For the CDR3, the DNA is TGTGCCACCAGCCGTCTTAGCTCCCAGTTCTTC. The full variable domain, completed using reference TRBV15 and TRBJ2-1, is DAMVIQNPRYQVTQFGKPVTLSCSQTLNHNVMYWYQQKSSQAPKLLFHYYDKDFNNEADTPDNFQSRRPNTSFCFLDIRSPGLGDTAMYLCATSRLSSQFFGPGTRLTVL.

This clonotype turned up a few times. This sequence joins TRBV6-6 and TRBJ2-3; 7 bases align to TRBD2. In germline, CDR1 is MNHNY, CDR2 SVGAGI (reference sequence). The CDR3 length is 16 residues. Trimming removed 7 bases from V and 2 bases from J; junction bases left unmatched: 12. CDR3 in DNA: TGTGCCAGCAAAGAGGGAGGGAGCAAATACACAGATACGCAGTATTTT. Translation gives CASKEGGSKYTDTQYF.

V is TRBV10-2 and J is TRBJ2-1; 13 bases map to TRBD2. The CDR3 is 18 residues long. Germline V CDR1 and CDR2: WSHSY, SAAADI. Trimming at V came to 5 bases and at J to 6 bases, leaving 13 bases not matched to a gene. The CDR3 spells CASSFGTSGTLPGNEQFF. The CDR3 DNA reads TGCGCCAGCAGTTTTGGGACTAGCGGGACGCTACCGGGCAATGAGCAGTTCTTC.

The chain recombines TRBV10-3 with TRBJ2-5; 7 bases map to TRBD1. The J call may be wrong; the DNA end is better matched by TRBJ2-7. In germline, CDR1 is ENHRY, CDR2 SYGVKD. The CDR3 sequence is 16 residues long. Here the CDR3 DNA reads TGTGCCATCAGTGAGTCCCTGAACACAGGGGCCCACGAGCAGTACTTC. Translating it yields CAISESLNTGAHEQYF.

This clonotype was counted a single time. The CDR3 DNA reads as TGTGCCAGCAGCCTATTGTTTGGGGTAGACTATGGCTACACCTTC. Translated: CASSLLFGVDYGYTF. This sequence joins TRBV5-5 and TRBJ1-2, with D hard to call. In germline, CDR1 is SGHKS, CDR2 YYEKEE (reference sequence). Trimming shortened V by 4 bases and J by 3 bases, and 16 bases separated the two germline ends. The CDR3 covers 15 residues.

The rearrangement links TRBV5-1 to TRBJ1-2; a weak D match, TRBD1 (6 bases). Germline CDR1 and CDR2: SGHRS and YFSETQ. There are 13 residues in the CDR3. Trimming cost V 6 bases and J 6 bases, with 15 bases left between them. The CDR3 DNA reads TGCGCCAGCACCTCACAGGGAAGGGATGGCTACACCTTC. Its protein product is CASTSQGRDGYTF. Looking up the rest from reference TRBV5-1 and TRBJ1-2 gives the full variable domain: KAGVTQTPRYLIKTRGQQVTLSCSPISGHRSVSWYQQTPGQGLQFLFEYFSETQRNKGNFPGRFSGRQFSNSRSEMNVSTLELGDSALYLCASTSQGRDGYTFGSGTRLTVV.

The chain has TRBV9 and TRBJ2-5; D is perhaps TRBD2 (6 bases). Germline CDR1 SGDLS, CDR2 YYNGEE. This CDR3 spans 15 amino acids. Trimming pared 4 bases from V and 5 bases from J, leaving 18 bases between. The CDR3 sequence: CASSPGSGWQETQYF. The DNA of the CDR3 is TGTGCCAGCAGCCCCGGGAGCGGATGGCAGGAGACCCAGTACTTC.

This rearrangement joins TRBV20-1 to TRBJ2-3, with D perhaps TRBD1 (7 bases). V was cut by 5 bases and J by 1 base, with 13 bases left in between. In germline, CDR1 is DFQATT, CDR2 SNEGSKA (reference sequence). This CDR3 is built from 14 residues. CDR3 sequence: CSAFQGGGTDTQYF. The CDR3, as DNA: TGCAGTGCTTTCCAGGGGGGTGGCACAGATACGCAGTATTTT.

This chain joins TRBV14 and TRBJ2-7; weak D call: TRBD2 (5 bases). Trimming cost V 4 bases and J 6 bases, with 13 bases left between them. The CDR3 length is 13 residues. In germline, CDR1 is SGHDN, CDR2 FVKESK. The chain's CDR3 is CASSLQEVSEQYF. In DNA form, the CDR3 reads TGTGCCAGCAGCCTCCAGGAGGTCTCCGAGCAGTACTTC.

V and J are TRBV6-4 and TRBJ2-3; D unresolved. Germline V gene sequence: CDR1 MRHNA, CDR2 SNTAGT. The V end was cut by 0 bases, the J end by 1 base, with 8 bases between. The CDR3 covers 15 residues. This CDR3 reads CASSDSTRGTDTQYF. The CDR3, as DNA: TGTGCCAGCAGTGACTCGACTCGCGGCACAGATACGCAGTATTTT.

The chain combines TRBV6-5 with TRBJ2-1, with TRBD1 identical over 7 bases. Looked up from germline, CDR1 is MNHEY and CDR2 is SVGAGI. V shed 0 bases and J 9 bases; nucleotides not matched to a gene: 5. CDR3 length: 14 residues. The CDR3 loop reads CASSYSRGLGEQFF. Here the CDR3 DNA reads TGTGCCAGCAGTTACTCGAGGGGGCTGGGTGAGCAGTTCTTC.

The gene calls are TRBV5-5 and TRBJ1-1; D remains ambiguous. Trimming pared 4 bases from V and 1 base from J, leaving 11 bases between. Per the germline V gene, CDR1 is SGHKS and CDR2 is YYEKEE (reference sequence). The CDR3 length is 14 residues. The CDR3 nucleotides read TGTGCCAGCAGCAAACTCGCGGGGAACACTGAAGCTTTCTTT. Translating gives CASSKLAGNTEAFF.

V is TRBV20-1 and J is TRBJ2-3; no definite D call. CDR1 DFQATT and CDR2 SNEGSKA come from the germline V gene (reference sequence). V was shortened by 6 bases and J by 0 bases, with 13 bases between the two germline ends. There are 14 residues in the CDR3. CDR3 protein: CSALDHRSTDTQYF. As DNA, the CDR3 is TGCAGTGCCTTGGACCACCGTAGCACAGATACGCAGTATTTT.

This clonotype turned up a few times. The chain couples TRBV5-1 to TRBJ2-3, with D perhaps matching TRBD2 (6 bases). CDR3 size: 14 residues. The germline V gene has CDR1 SGHRS and CDR2 YFSETQ. V lost 8 bases to trimming and J lost 0 bases, with 13 bases between them. The CDR3 loop reads CASKWGESTDTQYF. The CDR3 DNA reads as TGCGCCAGTAAATGGGGGGAGAGCACAGATACGCAGTATTTT.